The sequence of this T cell receptor (beta chain) was determined in a study of T-cell reconstitution after alpha-beta-depleted transplantation in children. TCRbeta library construction was performed incorporating unique molecular identifiers. TCRdb re-analysed the PCR reads in MiXCR, keeping a single row per CDR3 protein. This sample carries about 540,000 distinct CDR3 sequences, around 20% of them seen once, and the ten largest clones take less than 4%. The V and J ends lost 0 bases and 5 bases respectively, with 17 bases between them. CDR1 is DFQATT, CDR2 SNEGSKA, per germline (reference sequence). The CDR3 length is 15 residues.

The sample consisted of PBMCs from the stem cell graft donor, taken from the stem cell graft. The chain recombines TRBV20-1 with TRBJ2-7; possibly TRBD2 for D (5 bases). The TCR comes from a human donor who donated a stem cell graft to a child with acute lymphoblastic leukemia. CDR3 DNA sequence: TGCAGTGCTAGAGACAGGCTCAAAAAGAGGGACGAGCAGTACTTC. Protein product: CSARDRLKKRDEQYF.